This TCR beta chain was found in a study of T cells expressing NK-cell markers. Germline loops: CDR1 LGHNA, CDR2 YSLEER. CDR3 size: 16 residues. Reanalyzing the 5' RACE reads, TCRdb keeps one entry per CDR3 protein, without DNA. The table gives about 260,000 distinct CDR3 sequences; the top ten clones make up roughly 4.2% of it. The sequence derives from a woman aged 18-69 years in good health. The specimen was blood T cells: a sorted CD56 or NKG2C T cell subset, CD4+ or CD8+ T cells, or bulk PBMC T cells (not recorded which). The rearrangement links TRBV4-3 to TRBJ2-2; as DNA is missing, the TRBD2 call by TCRdb cannot be tested. The CDR3 spells CASSQVGLLNTGELFF.